This T cell receptor (beta chain) was observed in a study of T cell responses to AZD1222 COVID-19 vaccine (dated by TCRdb to the early 2020s). Describing the broader study: Because spike-specific TCR depth and breadth did not differ between the two schedules, AZD1222 recipients who got a second dose at roughly 4 weeks were pooled with those who got a second dose at roughly 12 weeks. A total of under 250 trial participants underwent TCR sequencing, of whom approximately 200 had received two doses of AZD1222 and approximately 26 had received two doses of the MenACWY control vaccine. Trial participants were enrolled by age into subgroups of 18-55, 56-69 and 70-plus years, and around 150, 29 and 61 TCR-sequenced participants, respectively, were included in these subgroups.

The CDR3 regions of human TCRbeta chains were analyzed by immunosequencing. The authors' analysis ran thus. Repertoire TCRs were checked for matches against a reference library of SARS-CoV-2-specific TCRs that had been generated using the MIRA antigen-specificity platform. Breadth was defined as the fraction of unique TCRs that were SARS-CoV-2-associated. Depth was defined as the fraction of total T cells that were SARS-CoV-2-associated. Using the MIRA data, each spike-specific TCR was assigned both to the spike region to which the TCR was reactive and to a CD4 or CD8 class. Log10-transformed breadth and depth values were compared by one-way ANOVA with Sidak's multiple comparisons tests. TCRdb took this table from immuneACCESS and kept in-frame rearrangements with V and J called. Such tables lack part of the clones; where checked against another copy, unresolved V genes explain under half of the gap, and the rest is unexplained. V, J and clone size derive from that table, while D and trimming were established from the DNA sequence. The sample profile shows 100,000 to 120,000 clones; roughly four fifths of them were found once. The top ten clones comprise 4.6% of the sample.

The CDR3 sequence holds 13 residues, the cysteine and phenylalanine included. Only CDR3 DNA is held: 39 bases, read in frame from base 1. The germline V gene specifies KGHDR as CDR1 and SFDVKD as CDR2. V loses 7 bases of germline sequence and J loses 6 bases, and the interval between the two ends is 15 bases. On the study overall, not on this receptor specifically: Participants were mostly white British and included more females than males, and it was suggested by the authors that clonal diversity may have been underestimated. Because no day 14 peak-response samples were available, repertoires were characterized only after the peak T cell response. After two AZD1222 doses, spike-specific TCR breadth and depth were significantly higher than at day 0 and than in MenACWY recipients. Reportedly, almost half of the unique spike-specific TCRs recognized epitopes lying outside the regions that are mutated in the B.1.351 and B.1.1.7 variants. In the small 56-69-year group, the increase in depth fell short of significance, most likely because of low power. Vaccine-associated CD4 TCRs spanned the whole spike protein, with dominant responses in regions 160-218 and 743-854. Conclusions about previously exposed vaccinees were limited because only a handful of AZD1222 recipients were SARS-CoV-2 seropositive at baseline.

This specimen's time point label, per the study, means: baseline before first vaccination. Vaccinee samples came from UK trials COV001 and COV002, including a single-blind randomized controlled phase 2/3 trial of AZD1222 (ChAdOx1 nCoV-19) in healthy adults. Trial participant PBMC samples were collected at day 0 and day 28 after the second dose for TCRbeta chain sequencing. To note about this clone: The antigen it binds to is not known. Base qualities are missing; no much larger clone stands one base away.

This material consisted of peripheral blood, taken on day 0 of AZD1222 vaccination. The clonotype originates from an adult in good health. The receptor chain draws on TRBV24-1 and TRBJ2-7; D gene: possibly TRBD2, on 6 matching bases. The DNA sequence is as follows: TGTGCCACCAGAGGCCGGGACTTAGGCGAGCAGTACTTC. Its protein is CATRGRDLGEQYF.